Below are 11 T cell receptor beta chains sequenced from a single sample in a study of PD-1 blockade in classical Hodgkin lymphoma. Relapse after autologous stem cell transplantation occurred in every patient, and brentuximab vedotin exposure varied. Here immunoSEQ multiplex PCR was the method, and the copy in TCRdb shows in-frame clones only, minus some. The sample carries over 50,000 clones, around 85% recorded once. Sequencing was performed on peripheral blood mononuclear cells (PBMCs), taken at baseline. The receptors were gathered from a human donor with classical Hodgkin lymphoma.

The V call is TRBV5-1, the J call TRBJ1-1; D call uncertain. CDR1 is SGHRS, CDR2 YFSETQ, per germline. The CDR3 has 15 residues. V lost 3 bases, J lost 4 bases, and 16 bases lay in between. DNA for the CDR3: TGCGCCAGCAGCTCAGCGGGGAGTACATCCACTGAAGCTTTCTTT. It yields the protein CASSSAGSTSTEAFF.

The V call is TRBV6-6, the J call TRBJ1-4, with D unclear. Trimming took off 6 bases at V and 5 bases at J, with 7 bases between the two ends. The germline V gene encodes CDR1 MNHNY and CDR2 SVGAGI (reference sequence). The CDR3 length is 12 residues. CDR3 sequence reads: CASRGRNEKLFF. The CDR3 DNA reads TGTGCCAGCAGGGGCCGGAATGAAAAACTGTTTTTT.

V is TRBV2 and J is TRBJ1-5, with D perhaps TRBD1 (6 bases). V gave up 7 bases and J gave up 0 bases, with 13 bases separating them. The germline CDR1 and CDR2 sequences are SNHLY and FYNNEI. This CDR3 is built from 15 residues. CDR3 DNA sequence: TGTGCCAGCACACTCTCAGGGGATAGCAATCAGCCCCAGCATTTT. Amino acid sequence: CASTLSGDSNQPQHF.

This chain links TRBV19 with TRBJ1-4; D is perhaps TRBD1 (6 bases). CDR1 LNHDA and CDR2 SQIVND come from the germline V gene (reference sequence). V shed 3 bases and J shed 8 bases, with 13 bases lying between them. The length of the CDR3 is 14 residues. The CDR3 here is CASSMEGGGEKLFF. CDR3 nucleotide sequence: TGTGCCAGTAGTATGGAAGGAGGGGGGGAAAAACTGTTTTTT.

The chain is built from TRBV4-3 and TRBJ2-7, with a weak D call TRBD1 (8 bases). V was shortened by 4 bases and J by 0 bases, with 19 bases between the two germline ends. This CDR3 is 17 amino acids long. Germline lookup yields CDR1 LGHNA and CDR2 YSLEER. The CDR3 DNA reads TGCGCCAGCAGCCCAAACAGGGGGGACTATAGCTCCTACGAGCAGTACTTC. This sequence encodes CASSPNRGDYSSYEQYF.

The V gene is TRBV10-3, the J gene TRBJ1-5, with D uncertain. The CDR3 loop spans 14 amino acids. CDR1 ENHRY and CDR2 SYGVKD come from the germline V gene. The ends were cut back, 2 bases at V and 0 bases at J, with 5 bases in the middle. In DNA, the CDR3 is TGTGCCATCAGTGAGGGTGTTAGCAATCAGCCCCAGCATTTT. Translated: CAISEGVSNQPQHF.

The chain uses TRBV4-3 and TRBJ1-2; the D is unclear. The V end was cut by 0 bases, the J end by 1 base, with 15 bases between. Germline values: CDR1 LGHNA, CDR2 YSLEER. The CDR3 contains 17 residues. The CDR3, as DNA: TGCGCCAGCAGCCAAGATCAAATCTTTTTGGGTAACTATGGCTACACCTTC. This gives the protein CASSQDQIFLGNYGYTF.

The chain combines TRBV18 with TRBJ2-3, with D hard to call. The CDR3 is made up of 13 amino acids. Germline V gene data show CDR1 as KGHSH and CDR2 as LQKENI. V lost 1 base, J lost 4 bases, and 6 bases lay in between. The CDR3 loop is CASSPLASDTQYF. The CDR3 DNA is TGTGCCAGCTCACCACTAGCTTCAGATACGCAGTATTTT.

By sample fraction, this clone is medium-sized. This sequence joins TRBV7-8 and TRBJ1-2; D not resolved. CDR3 length: 17 amino acids. In germline, CDR1 is SGHVS, CDR2 FQNEAQ. Trimming took off 0 bases at V and 3 bases at J, with 17 bases between the two ends. CDR3 loop: CASSLAKRVTGYYGYTF. CDR3 coding DNA: TGTGCCAGCAGCTTAGCGAAGCGTGTTACGGGCTACTATGGCTACACCTTC.

V is TRBV7-8 and J is TRBJ2-1; D is possibly TRBD2 (6 bases). Germline values: CDR1 SGHVS, CDR2 FQNEAQ. The CDR3 totals 12 residues. The CDR3 sequence is CGVREWFNEQFF. The CDR3 DNA is TGTGGAGTACGGGAGTGGTTCAATGAGCAGTTCTTC.

The V and J genes are TRBV4-2 and TRBJ1-1; the match to TRBD1 covers 9 bases. In germline, CDR1 is LGHNA, CDR2 YNFKEQ. Trimming at V came to 4 bases and at J to 6 bases, leaving 9 bases not matched to a gene. This CDR3 is 15 amino acids long. The CDR3: CASSRDREGAAEAFF. The CDR3, as DNA: TGTGCCAGCAGCCGGGACAGGGAGGGGGCCGCTGAAGCTTTCTTT.